This T cell receptor beta chain was recorded in a study of tumor-infiltrating lymphocytes in primary liver carcinoma. Unsorted bulk tissue, roughly 19-33 mg of it, served as the source for co-extraction of RNA and DNA. Priming with a constant-region primer yielded TCR beta cDNA from roughly 490 ng total RNA. Construction of TCR beta libraries relied on three successive nested multiplex PCR rounds employing slightly modified ARM-PCR. Rounds one and two of PCR, each of roughly 10 cycles, were primed with TRBV1-TRBV30 forward primers and a C-beta reverse primer. TCRdb redid the calling of the multiplex PCR reads with MiXCR, one entry per CDR3 protein. Among approximately 74,000 distinct CDR3 sequences listed, 60% to 80% were seen once. Deletions cut 9 bases from V and 3 bases from J, with 10 bases between. Germline V gene sequence: CDR1 MDHEN, CDR2 SYDVKM. The CDR3 totals 12 residues.

This TCR was sampled from a woman aged 55 to 70 with primary liver carcinoma and hepatitis B virus infection. The chain links TRBV28 to TRBJ2-3, with D unresolved. Sequencing input: liver tumor tissue from sampling region 4. Stated subset: tumor region T4, right-lateral pole. CDR3 bases: TGTGCCAGTAATACGATAACAGATACGCAGTATTTT. It yields the protein CASNTITDTQYF.